This T cell receptor (beta chain) was captured by sequencing in a study of vaccination and CD4 T cells after COVID-19. In the study overall: The study drew post-COVID samples a median roughly 99 days after diagnosis (range 35 to 161). Blood was drawn a median roughly 79 days post second dose, range 14 to 241.

V dropped 7 bases and J dropped 1; count of bases not matched to a gene: 5. The CDR3 is 15 amino acids. In germline, CDR1 is MNHEY, CDR2 SVGEGT. Treatment defined: roughly ten-day PBMC culture with coronavirus spike peptide pools or control peptides (ViraFEST assay). ViraFEST enlarged antigen-specific T cell populations with peptide pools and afterwards sequenced TCRs. Remarks on this clonotype: Its specificity is not known.

An Oncomine TCR Beta short-read assay was used to sequence the DNA from cultured CD4+ T cells. TCRdb used MiXCR to reprocess the PCR reads, holding one entry per CDR3 protein. This table has some 13,000 distinct CDR3 sequences, about 31% appearing once. This chain connects TRBV6-2 or TRBV6-3 to TRBJ2-7; 12 nucleotides match TRBD2. The receptor was derived from a human donor who had recovered from COVID-19. The input for sequencing was CD4+ T cells from blood, cultured in vitro, taken after SARS-CoV-2 vaccination. CDR3 DNA sequence: TGTGCCAGCACCTCACTAGCGGGAGGATCCTACGAGCAGTACTTC. Amino acids: CASTSLAGGSYEQYF.